Reported below is one TCR beta chain. The repertoire was sequenced with immunoSEQ multiplex PCR; TCRdb's copy has only in-frame clones and lacks some. The data contain 200,000 or so clones, roughly 80% of them seen just once; the ten biggest clones take up approximately 7.6%. The data originate from a study of blood T cell repertoires in COVID-19. Participants spanned ages about 18 to 95 years and resided in roughly 22 US areas. The ends were cut back, 5 bases at V and 3 bases at J, with 17 bases in the middle. Germline CDR1 and CDR2: MDHEN and SYDVKM. This CDR3 is 15 amino acids long. The source of this sequence is a man aged 40-55 years who had recovered from COVID-19. The rearrangement links TRBV28 to TRBJ2-7, with D tentatively TRBD1 (5 bases). The sequencing input was PBMCs or T cells enriched from blood (not recorded which). The CDR3 loop is CASSPRQGKNYEQYF. In nucleotides, the CDR3 is TGTGCCAGCAGTCCAAGGCAGGGAAAGAACTACGAGCAGTACTTC.